This TCR beta chain derives from a study of shared clonotypes between healthy human individuals. Overall study results and limits: Only blood samples were collected, and tissue repertoires likely differ.

As processed by the authors: For the immunoSEQ data, sequences were junction-only without quality scores, so filtering differed. TCRdb's table, derived via immunoSEQ multiplex PCR, lists solely in-frame clones and lacks some. The DNA gave D and trimming, while V, J and clone size come from that table. The sample consists of over 2 million clones, about 95% of them appearing once. Remarks on this clone: The antigen is undetermined.

The CDR3 has 14 residues. CDR1 is GTSNPN and CDR2 is SVGIG in the germline V gene (reference sequence). The V segment lost 4 bases and the J segment 6 bases; nucleotides outside the gene matches: 3. The sequence derives from a man younger than 35 in good health. The source material was naive CD4+ T cells sorted from blood. Subset noted: CD45RA+ positively selected. The rearrangement links TRBV30 to TRBJ2-1; 13 bases match TRBD2. The CDR3 region is CAWTGLAGFNEQFF. The CDR3 DNA is TGTGCCTGGACGGGACTAGCGGGGTTCAATGAGCAGTTCTTC. The full variable domain, with the rest looked up from reference TRBV30 and TRBJ2-1, is SQTIHQWPATLVQPVGSPLSLECTVEGTSNPNLYWYRQAAGRGLQLLFYSVGIGQISSEVPQNLSASRPQDRQFILSSKKLLLSDSGFYLCAWTGLAGFNEQFFGPGTRLTVL.